What follows are 30 T cell receptor beta chains derived from one specimen sequenced in a study of blood T cell repertoires in COVID-19. Data came from immunoSEQ multiplex PCR; TCRdb stores just in-frame clones and leaves some out. The sample lists 95,000 to 150,000 clones; about 80% were seen once. The specimen was peripheral blood. The origin of the receptors is a woman older than 75 with acute or convalescent COVID-19.

The chain combines TRBV2 with TRBJ1-6; D is unclear. CDR3 length equals 13 residues. Germline CDR1 SNHLY, CDR2 FYNNEI. V was clipped by 6 bases and J by 10 bases, with 13 bases between them. The CDR3 here is CASSFLSPSPLHF. The CDR3 DNA reads as TGTGCCAGCAGCTTTTTGAGTCCCTCACCCCTCCACTTT.

The chain carries TRBV6-6 and TRBJ2-7, with D perhaps TRBD2 (6 bases). This CDR3 comprises 16 residues. Germline V gene lookup returns CDR1 MNHNY and CDR2 SVGAGI (reference sequence). Trimming left V 0 bases short and J 3 bases short, with 15 bases between. CDR3 in DNA: TGTGCCAGCAGTTACTCCTCCCGGGGGACCGACTACGAGCAGTACTTC. Translating it yields CASSYSSRGTDYEQYF.

The rearrangement uses TRBV6-5 and TRBJ2-7; 9 bases are a match to TRBD1. Germline V gene lookup returns CDR1 MNHEY and CDR2 SVGAGI. The trim removed 5 bases at V and 4 bases at J, leaving 6 bases unmatched. The CDR3 contains 14 residues. CDR3 in DNA: TGTGCCAGCAGTAGGGACAGGGAGGGATACGAGCAGTACTTC. This encodes CASSRDREGYEQYF.

The V and J genes are TRBV7-8 and TRBJ1-6; tentatively, D is TRBD1 (6 bases). V lost 5 bases to trimming and J lost 2 bases, with 19 bases between them. From germline, CDR1 is SGHVS and CDR2 FQNEAQ. The CDR3 sequence is 18 residues long. For the CDR3, the DNA is TGTGCCAGCAGCAACAAACGCGGGGGCAACACCTATAATTCACCCCTCCACTTT. This sequence encodes CASSNKRGGNTYNSPLHF.

This clone was seen at least ten times. V and J are TRBV6-2 or TRBV6-3 and TRBJ2-5, with a tentative D call TRBD1 (6 bases). CDR1 MNHEY and CDR2 SVGEGT come from the germline V gene. CDR3 length equals 15 residues. The V end was cut by 2 bases, the J end by 6 bases, with 16 bases between. The CDR3 bases are TGTGCCAGCAGTTACGGGACACGGGGCGGTAAGACCCAGTACTTC. Its protein is CASSYGTRGGKTQYF.

This clone was seen only a few times. CDR3 region: CASSQDEGRTDTQYF. Written as DNA, the CDR3 is TGTGCCAGCAGCCAAGATGAGGGGAGGACAGATACGCAGTATTTT. This chain links TRBV3-1 (or the pseudogene TRBV3-2) with TRBJ2-3, with D perhaps matching TRBD2 (6 bases). Trimming left V 0 bases short and J 3 bases short, with 10 bases between. CDR1 is LGHDT, CDR2 YNNKEL, per germline (reference sequence). The CDR3 totals 15 residues.

This clone appeared a few times. The CDR3 carries no conserved terminal phenylalanine or tryptophan, so it likely arises from a read error. No DNA is shown, since the ends of the CDR3 on it are uncertain; the CDR3 is the one TCRdb lists. J is TRBJ1-2 and V is TRBV30; the table gives TRBD1 as D, unverified against the DNA. The CDR3 spans 16 residues, counting both ends. Germline V gives CDR1 GTSNPN, CDR2 SVGIG (reference sequence). The CDR3 sequence: CAWREQGSIIWLHLRS.

This clone turned up a few times. The chain carries TRBV2 and TRBJ1-5, with 7 bases matching TRBD1. J gave up 1 base and V 4 bases, and 7 bases lay outside the gene matches. This CDR3 has 16 amino acids. Germline V lookup: CDR1 SNHLY, CDR2 FYNNEI. CDR3 sequence reads: CASSATGATSNQPQHF. In DNA, the CDR3 is TGTGCCAGCAGTGCTACAGGGGCAACAAGCAATCAGCCCCAGCATTTT.

The rearrangement links TRBV19 to TRBJ1-2; D is possibly TRBD1 (6 bases). CDR1 is LNHDA, CDR2 SQIVND, per germline (reference sequence). Between the trimmed V and J ends, which lost 1 base and 8 bases, there was a span of 14 bases. The CDR3 consists of 14 residues. The CDR3 nucleotides are TGTGCCAGTAGTATAGGGACAGTCACGCGGGGCTACACCTTC. It translates to CASSIGTVTRGYTF.

The chain is built from TRBV24-1 and TRBJ2-3, with 7 bases identical to TRBD1. There are 17 residues in the CDR3. From germline, CDR1 is KGHDR and CDR2 SFDVKD. Trimming cost V 4 bases and J 2 bases; bases outside gene matches: 11. CDR3 in DNA: TGTGCCACCAGTGAAAGGCCCGGGACAGCGAACACAGATACGCAGTATTTT. Amino acids: CATSERPGTANTDTQYF.

This clone was detected a few times. V is TRBV5-1 and J is TRBJ1-6; D is undetermined. V lost 0 bases and J lost 8, with 6 bases in between. The CDR3 has 13 amino acids. Germline V lookup: CDR1 SGHRS, CDR2 YFSETQ. CDR3 loop: CASSLDRDSPLHF. CDR3 DNA: TGCGCCAGCAGCTTGGACCGAGATTCACCCCTCCACTTT. Using reference TRBV5-1 and TRBJ1-6 for the parts outside the CDR3, the full variable domain is KAGVTQTPRYLIKTRGQQVTLSCSPISGHRSVSWYQQTPGQGLQFLFEYFSETQRNKGNFPGRFSGRQFSNSRSEMNVSTLELGDSALYLCASSLDRDSPLHFGNGTRLTVT.

The CDR3 sequence: CASSLTGGEKLFF. The CDR3 nucleotides read TGTGCCAGCAGCTTAACCGGGGGTGAAAAACTGTTTTTT. The chain links TRBV7-3 to TRBJ1-4, with D possibly matching TRBD1 (5 bases). The CDR3 sequence is 13 residues long. Germline CDR1 and CDR2: SGHTA and FQGTGA. Trimming took 0 bases from V and 7 from J, leaving 6 bases between them.

The chain couples TRBV7-2 to TRBJ2-3; 11 positions match TRBD2. Trimming removed 7 bases from V and 4 bases from J; junction bases left unmatched: 7. The V gene's germline CDR1 is SGHTA and CDR2 FQGNSA. The CDR3 contains 15 residues. CDR3 loop: CASTILAGDSDTQYF. The CDR3 coding sequence is TGTGCCAGCACCATACTAGCGGGAGACTCAGATACGCAGTATTTT.

The chain links TRBV10-3 to TRBJ1-1; weak D call: TRBD1 (6 bases). Trimming took 9 bases from V and 0 from J, leaving 14 bases between them. Germline lookup yields CDR1 ENHRY and CDR2 SYGVKD. The CDR3 has 14 amino acids. The CDR3 DNA is TGTGCCATTAGCCAACAGGGAGTGAACACTGAAGCTTTCTTT. Its protein product is CAISQQGVNTEAFF.

V usage is TRBV5-1 and J usage is TRBJ2-7, with D hard to call. CDR3 size: 16 residues. Germline assignment: CDR1 SGHRS and CDR2 YFSETQ. The V end lost 2 bases, the J end lost 0 bases, and 15 bases lay between the germline ends. The CDR3 region has the DNA TGCGCCAGCAGCTTCTCTTCGGCAGCGCCCTCCTACGAGCAGTACTTC. Its translation: CASSFSSAAPSYEQYF.

The chain recombines TRBV3-1 (or the pseudogene TRBV3-2) with TRBJ2-7, with 7 bases identical to TRBD1. Germline CDR1 reads LGHDT; CDR2 reads YNNKEL (reference sequence). The CDR3 totals 13 residues. Unmatched junction bases numbered 6, after V lost 4 bases and J lost 6 bases. CDR3 region: CASSLEQGSEQYF. CDR3 in DNA: TGTGCCAGCAGCCTGGAACAGGGGTCCGAGCAGTACTTC.

The CDR3 sequence is CASSLSGPGLWTENTEAFF. The CDR3 DNA follows: TGTGCCAGCAGCTTATCGGGCCCCGGCCTGTGGACAGAGAACACTGAAGCTTTCTTT. The chain links TRBV7-9 to TRBJ1-1; D may be TRBD1 (6 bases). CDR1 is SEHNR and CDR2 is FQNEAQ in the germline V gene (reference sequence). CDR3 size: 19 residues. V lost 2 bases and J 1 base, leaving 23 bases between the germline ends.

This clone occurred once. This sequence joins TRBV10-3 and TRBJ1-5; D remains ambiguous. CDR1 is ENHRY and CDR2 is SYGVKD in the germline V gene. Trimming left V 3 bases short and J 5 bases short, with 11 bases between. The CDR3 runs to 14 residues. This chain's CDR3 is CAISEFEGDQPQHF. The CDR3 DNA reads TGTGCCATCAGTGAATTTGAGGGTGATCAGCCCCAGCATTTT.

This clone was observed a few times. V and J are TRBV20-1 and TRBJ2-5; 10 bases are a match to TRBD2. Germline-derived CDR1 and CDR2 are DFQATT and SNEGSKA (reference sequence). The J segment lost 5 bases and the V segment lost 3 bases, leaving 6 bases of the junction unmatched. The CDR3 sequence is 14 residues long. This CDR3 reads CSASRLAGRETQYF. The CDR3 region has the DNA TGCAGTGCTAGTCGACTAGCGGGTAGGGAGACCCAGTACTTC.

The chain combines TRBV5-1 with TRBJ2-2; the match to TRBD1 covers 8 bases. The CDR3 sequence is 15 residues long. The V gene end was trimmed by 4 bases and the J gene end by 8 bases; junction bases not matched to a gene: 10. Germline V CDR1 and CDR2: SGHRS, YFSETQ. The DNA for the CDR3 is TGCGCCAGCAGCATGGACAGGGTAGGAAGTGGGGAGCTGTTTTTT. Translating gives CASSMDRVGSGELFF.

The rearrangement links TRBV5-4 to TRBJ2-5, with D uncertain. Germline CDR1 SGHNT, CDR2 YYREEE (reference sequence). The V end was cut by 4 bases, the J end by 1 base, with 5 bases between. There are 12 residues in the CDR3. The CDR3 here is CASSLFQETQYF. The CDR3 nucleotides are TGTGCCAGCAGCCTGTTCCAAGAGACCCAGTACTTC.

The V and J genes are TRBV4-2 and TRBJ1-5; 8 bases line up with TRBD1. V was clipped by 1 base and J by 7 bases; unmatched bases: 6. This CDR3 is 15 amino acids long. Germline V CDR1 and CDR2: LGHNA, YNFKEQ. CDR3 nucleotide sequence: TGTGCCAGCAGCCAAGTAGGACAGGGAGAACAGCCCCAGCATTTT. It yields the protein CASSQVGQGEQPQHF.

In this sample, this clone turned up a few times. The V gene is TRBV6-5, the J gene TRBJ1-6, with D possibly being TRBD1 (6 bases). V lost 7 bases, J lost 10 bases, and 17 bases lay in between. The CDR3 extends over 14 amino acids. Germline lookup yields CDR1 MNHEY and CDR2 SVGAGI. The CDR3 DNA reads TGTGCCAGCACCCCAACAGGGATGGGCTCACCCCTCCACTTT. Translated: CASTPTGMGSPLHF.

CDR3 in DNA: TGTGCCACCAGTGACAGGGGTGAAAAACTGTTTTTT. Its protein is CATSDRGEKLFF. The chain has TRBV24-1 and TRBJ1-4; TRBD1 might be the D (6 bases). CDR1 is KGHDR, CDR2 SFDVKD, per germline. This CDR3 spans 12 amino acids. V dropped 4 bases and J dropped 7 bases, with 6 bases sitting between them.

This clone was seen more than once but under ten times. Here the CDR3 reads CASTASGKAGELFF. CDR3 nucleotides: TGTGCCAGCACGGCTAGCGGGAAGGCCGGGGAGCTGTTTTTT. This chain links TRBV25-1 with TRBJ2-2; 9 bases align to TRBD2. The CDR3 is made up of 14 amino acids. J gave up 6 bases and V 7 bases, and 6 bases lay outside the gene matches. Germline V gene sequence: CDR1 MGHDK, CDR2 SYGVNS. Full variable domain (missing parts from reference TRBV25-1 and TRBJ2-2): EADIYQTPRYLVIGTGKKITLECSQTMGHDKMYWYQQDPGMELHLIHYSYGVNSTEKGDLSSESTVSRIRTEHFPLTLESARPSHTSQYLCASTASGKAGELFFGEGSRLTVL.

This clone was counted at least ten times. This chain joins TRBV6-5 and TRBJ1-1, with a weak D call TRBD1 (5 bases). Germline values: CDR1 MNHEY, CDR2 SVGAGI. The CDR3 sequence is 15 residues long. V was pared by 0 bases and J by 1 base, with 9 bases between. CDR3 coding DNA: TGTGCCAGCAGTTACTCGGGTAGGGGGAACACTGAAGCTTTCTTT. It is translated as CASSYSGRGNTEAFF.

The gene calls are TRBV7-8 and TRBJ2-7; 10 nucleotides line up with TRBD2. The CDR3 spans 17 residues. V dropped 2 bases and J dropped 3; count of bases not matched to a gene: 10. The germline V gene has CDR1 SGHVS and CDR2 FQNEAQ. The CDR3 here is CASSLSGTSDLGYEQYF. The CDR3, as DNA: TGTGCCAGCAGCTTATCCGGGACTAGCGACCTTGGCTACGAGCAGTACTTC.

This clone showed up just a few times. This sequence joins TRBV5-8 and TRBJ2-7, with 7 positions matching TRBD2. This CDR3 spans 15 amino acids. V was pared by 2 bases and J by 5 bases, with 10 bases of the junction left unmatched. Germline CDR1 is SGHTS and CDR2 is YDEGEE. CDR3 in amino acids: CASSLSGDARHEQYF. The CDR3, as DNA: TGTGCCAGCAGCTTAAGCGGGGATGCGCGGCACGAGCAGTACTTC.

The chain links TRBV23-1 to TRBJ1-1; no clear D gene. TRBV23-1 has ORF status, its function being uncertain. V dropped 2 bases and J dropped 8 bases, with 12 bases sitting between them. The CDR3 runs to 13 residues. CDR3 in amino acids: CASSQGTRMEAFF. CDR3 nucleotide sequence: TGCGCCAGCAGTCAAGGTACACGCATGGAAGCTTTCTTT.

V is TRBV11-3 and J is TRBJ1-1; D not resolved. With 4 bases removed from V and 5 bases from J, the gap between germline ends came to 14 bases. The CDR3 sequence is 14 residues long. Germline CDR1 SGHNT, CDR2 YENEEA. The CDR3 protein is CASSSQGSGTEAFF. The CDR3 coding sequence is TGTGCCAGCAGCTCCCAAGGGTCGGGAACTGAAGCTTTCTTT.